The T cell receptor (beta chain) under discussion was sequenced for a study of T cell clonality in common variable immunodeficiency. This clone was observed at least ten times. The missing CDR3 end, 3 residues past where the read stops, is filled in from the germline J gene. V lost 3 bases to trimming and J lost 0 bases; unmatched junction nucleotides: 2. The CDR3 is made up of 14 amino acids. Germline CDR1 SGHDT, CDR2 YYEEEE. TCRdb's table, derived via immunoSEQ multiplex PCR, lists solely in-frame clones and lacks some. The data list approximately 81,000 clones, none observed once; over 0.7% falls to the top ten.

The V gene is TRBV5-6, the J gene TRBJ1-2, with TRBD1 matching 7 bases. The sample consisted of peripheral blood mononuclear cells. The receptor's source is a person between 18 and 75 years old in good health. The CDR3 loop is CASSWGTANYGYTF. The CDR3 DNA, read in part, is TGTGCCAGCAGCTGGGGGACAGCTAACTATGGC.